This TCR beta chain originates from a study of blood T cell repertoires in COVID-19. Study context: Acute and convalescent COVID-19 specimens originated in the United States, Italy and Spain. T cells, B-cell-depleted T cells, or PBMCs provided the cDNA or gDNA that served as material.

This CDR3 has 19 amino acids. V was clipped by 3 bases and J by 0 bases, with 20 bases between them. Germline CDR1 MDHEN, CDR2 SYDVKM. Authors' data handling: Estimation of nucleated cell counts relied on the amplification of reference gene primers. The repertoire was sequenced with immunoSEQ multiplex PCR; TCRdb's copy has only in-frame clones and lacks some. The V and J calls and clone size were taken over from that table, and D and trimming were inferred from the DNA. The data contain under 150,000 clones, around 88% of them singletons. The chain uses TRBV28 and TRBJ1-4, with D possibly TRBD1 on 5 matching bases. The TCR sequence derives from a human donor in a cohort sampled during active COVID-19. Input material: peripheral blood. The CDR3 sequence: CASSFPGGVSTATNEKLFF. The CDR3 DNA is TGTGCCAGCAGTTTCCCCGGGGGGGTTAGTACGGCAACTAATGAAAAACTGTTTTTT.